This record looks at one T cell receptor (beta chain) sequence and its context. The antigen remains unidentified. The data were obtained in a study of T cell repertoires in cytomegalovirus infection. Background on the study: The study used recently identified HLA-C-restricted and well-studied HLA-B-restricted CMV epitopes. Public TCR beta signatures marked donors with CMV infection and the matching HLA.

The CDR3 is made up of 13 amino acids. V was clipped by 3 bases and J by 6 bases, with 12 bases between them. CDR1 is DFQATT and CDR2 is SNEGSKA in the germline V gene (reference sequence). TCRdb used MiXCR to reprocess the reads, holding one entry per CDR3 protein. The table lists about 700,000 distinct CDR3 sequences, about 30% of them singletons. The study's findings and limits: The study identified carriers of CMV plus the relevant HLA from cumulative public TCR beta family frequency.

The chain links TRBV20-1 to TRBJ1-5; a possible D gene is TRBD1 (6 bases). Sequencing was performed on cultured PBMCs, taken from culture after CMV antigen stimulation. The sequence came from a human donor in good health (CMV status not recorded). Some clones in this sample may be carry-over from other donors' samples. The CDR3, as DNA: TGCAGTGCTAGGGGACAATTAAGTCAGCCCCAGCATTTT. It is translated as CSARGQLSQPQHF.